Shown below are 8 T cell receptor beta chains from a single sample sequenced in a study of technical replicates of blood from several donors (TCRdb year 2017). Library creation used the immunoSEQ multiplex PCR assay. What TCRdb holds here is the immuneACCESS table cut down to in-frame rearrangements. Part of the clones is not present; checked against another copy, under half of the missing clones reflect an unresolved V gene, and the others are unexplained. The sample table holds around 100,000 clones, of which just over 95% were seen once. The ten largest make up 0.21% of the sample. Source material: T cells isolated from PBMCs. Every receptor here comes from a human donor in good health.

This chain connects TRBV7-7 to TRBJ2-7; possibly TRBD2 for D (6 bases). Trimming left V 9 bases short and J 4 bases short, with 31 bases between. CDR1 and CDR2 from the germline V gene are SSHAT and FNYEAQ (reference sequence). CDR3 length: 18 residues. DNA for the CDR3: TGTGCCAGGTCGGGCCCCCCTAGGACTATCCATAACATGTACGAGCAGTACTTC. As protein: CARSGPPRTIHNMYEQYF.

The chain is built from TRBV6-5 and TRBJ2-5, with TRBD2 identical over 12 bases. With V trimmed by 5 bases and J by 2 bases, 3 bases remained unmatched. The CDR3 is 15 amino acids. Germline assignment: CDR1 MNHEY and CDR2 SVGAGI. CDR3: CASSTSGRKQETQYF. DNA of the CDR3: TGTGCCAGCAGTACTAGCGGGAGGAAACAAGAGACCCAGTACTTC.

The rearrangement links TRBV5-4 to TRBJ1-4, with D possibly TRBD1 on 6 matching bases. Germline-derived CDR1 and CDR2 are SGHNT and YYREEE (reference sequence). V was cut by 4 bases and J by 6 bases, with 16 bases left in between. This CDR3 region has 15 residues. For the CDR3, the DNA is TGTGCCAGCAGCCAAGCGGCCCGGACAGATGAAAAACTGTTTTTT. Its translation is CASSQAARTDEKLFF.

The chain combines TRBV18 with TRBJ1-2; D might be TRBD1 (5 bases). This CDR3 region has 11 residues. Germline V gene lookup returns CDR1 KGHSH and CDR2 LQKENI. Trimming cost V 5 bases and J 8 bases, with 9 bases left between them. CDR3 nucleotides: TGTGCCAGCTCATCGGAGGGGGGCTACACCTTC. It codes for CASSSEGGYTF.

The chain links TRBV11-2 to TRBJ1-2; D is ambiguous. This CDR3 has 14 residues. Germline V gene data show CDR1 as SGHAT and CDR2 as FQNNGV. The V end lost 2 bases, the J end lost 3 bases, and 10 bases lay between the germline ends. As DNA, the CDR3 is TGTGCCAGCAGCTTAAATGGCGGTCACTATGGCTACACCTTC. It is translated as CASSLNGGHYGYTF. Full variable domain (missing parts from reference TRBV11-2 and TRBJ1-2): EAGVAQSPRYKIIEKRQSVAFWCNPISGHATLYWYQQILGQGPKLLIQFQNNGVVDDSQLPKDRFSAERLKGVDSTLKIQPAKLEDSAVYLCASSLNGGHYGYTFGSGTRLTVV.

V usage is TRBV19 and J usage is TRBJ2-6; D is undetermined. The CDR3 length is 14 residues. Between the trimmed V and J ends, which lost 9 bases and 1 base, there was a span of 10 bases. The V gene's germline CDR1 is LNHDA and CDR2 SQIVND (reference sequence). DNA of the CDR3: TGTGCCAGCAAGGCGGTTTCTGGGGCCAACGTCCTGACTTTC. Translated: CASKAVSGANVLTF.

This chain links TRBV28 with TRBJ1-5; D remains ambiguous. The CDR3 contains 16 residues. V was clipped by 2 bases and J by 6 bases, with 17 bases between them. Germline loops: CDR1 MDHEN, CDR2 SYDVKM. CDR3 nucleotide sequence: TGTGCCAGCAGTTTAGTAGCGCTCTCTGGGAGTCAGCCCCAGCATTTT. It translates to CASSLVALSGSQPQHF.

The chain couples TRBV30 to TRBJ1-1, with 9 nucleotides matching TRBD1. The V gene's germline CDR1 is GTSNPN and CDR2 SVGIG (reference sequence). The CDR3 is made up of 14 amino acids. The V and J ends lost 3 bases and 3 bases, in that order; junction bases with no gene match: 5. Here the CDR3 reads CAWRPTGGHTEAFF. CDR3 nucleotide sequence: TGTGCCTGGAGACCGACAGGGGGTCACACTGAAGCTTTCTTT.